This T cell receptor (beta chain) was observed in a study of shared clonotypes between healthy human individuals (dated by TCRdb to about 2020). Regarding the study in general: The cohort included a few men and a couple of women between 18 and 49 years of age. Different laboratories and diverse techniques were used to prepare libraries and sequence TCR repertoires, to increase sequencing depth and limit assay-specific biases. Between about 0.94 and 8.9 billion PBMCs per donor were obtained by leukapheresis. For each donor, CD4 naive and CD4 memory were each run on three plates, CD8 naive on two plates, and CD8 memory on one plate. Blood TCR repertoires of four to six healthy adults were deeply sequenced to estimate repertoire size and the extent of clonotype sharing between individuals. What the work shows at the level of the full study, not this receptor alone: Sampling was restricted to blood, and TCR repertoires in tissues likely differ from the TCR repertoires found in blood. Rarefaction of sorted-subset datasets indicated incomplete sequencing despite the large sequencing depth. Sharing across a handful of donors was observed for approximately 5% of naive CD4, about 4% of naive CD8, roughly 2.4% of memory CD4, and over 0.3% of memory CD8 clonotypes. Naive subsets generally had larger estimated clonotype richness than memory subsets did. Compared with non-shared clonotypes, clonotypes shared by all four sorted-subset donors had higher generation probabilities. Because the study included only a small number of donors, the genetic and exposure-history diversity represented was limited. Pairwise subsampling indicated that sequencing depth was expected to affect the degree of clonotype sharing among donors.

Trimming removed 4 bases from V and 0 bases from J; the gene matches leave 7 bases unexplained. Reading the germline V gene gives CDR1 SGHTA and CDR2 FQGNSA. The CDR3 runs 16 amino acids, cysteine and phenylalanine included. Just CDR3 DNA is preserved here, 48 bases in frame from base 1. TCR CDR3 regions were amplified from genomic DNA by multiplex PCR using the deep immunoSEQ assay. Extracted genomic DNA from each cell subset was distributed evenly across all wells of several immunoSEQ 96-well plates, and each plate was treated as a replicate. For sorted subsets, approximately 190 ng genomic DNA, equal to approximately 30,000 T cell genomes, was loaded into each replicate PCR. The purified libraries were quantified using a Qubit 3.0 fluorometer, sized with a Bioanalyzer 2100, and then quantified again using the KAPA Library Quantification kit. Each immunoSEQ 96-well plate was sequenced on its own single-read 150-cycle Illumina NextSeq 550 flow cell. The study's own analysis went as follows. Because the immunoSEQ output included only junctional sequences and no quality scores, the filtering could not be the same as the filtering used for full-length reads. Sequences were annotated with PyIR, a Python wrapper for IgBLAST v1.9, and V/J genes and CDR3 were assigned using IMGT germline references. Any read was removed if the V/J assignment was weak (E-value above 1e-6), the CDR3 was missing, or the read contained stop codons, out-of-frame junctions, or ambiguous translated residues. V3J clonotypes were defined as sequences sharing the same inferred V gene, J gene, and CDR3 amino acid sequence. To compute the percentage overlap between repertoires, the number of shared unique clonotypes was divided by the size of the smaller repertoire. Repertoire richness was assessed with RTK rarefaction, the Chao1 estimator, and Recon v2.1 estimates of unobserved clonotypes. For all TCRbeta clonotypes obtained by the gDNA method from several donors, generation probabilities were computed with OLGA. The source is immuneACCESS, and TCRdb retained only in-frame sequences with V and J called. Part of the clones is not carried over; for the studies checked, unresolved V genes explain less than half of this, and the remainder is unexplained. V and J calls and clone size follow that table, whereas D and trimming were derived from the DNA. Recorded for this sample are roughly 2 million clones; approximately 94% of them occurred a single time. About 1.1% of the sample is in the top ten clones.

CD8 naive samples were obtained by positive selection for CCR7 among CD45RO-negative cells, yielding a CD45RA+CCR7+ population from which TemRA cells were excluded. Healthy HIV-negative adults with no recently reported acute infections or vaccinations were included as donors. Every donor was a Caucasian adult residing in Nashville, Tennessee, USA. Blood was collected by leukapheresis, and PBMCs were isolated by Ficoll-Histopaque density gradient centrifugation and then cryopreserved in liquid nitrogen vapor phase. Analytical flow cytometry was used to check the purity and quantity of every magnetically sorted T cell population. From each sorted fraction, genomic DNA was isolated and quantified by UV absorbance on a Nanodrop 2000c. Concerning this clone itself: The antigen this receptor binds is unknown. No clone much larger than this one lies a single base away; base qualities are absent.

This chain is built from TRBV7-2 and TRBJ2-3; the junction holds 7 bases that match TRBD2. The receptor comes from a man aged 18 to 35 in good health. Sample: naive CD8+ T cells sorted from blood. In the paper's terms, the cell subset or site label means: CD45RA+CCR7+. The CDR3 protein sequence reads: CASSSVGEGSTDTQYF. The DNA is TGTGCCAGCAGCTCCGTGGGGGAGGGAAGCACAGATACGCAGTATTTT.